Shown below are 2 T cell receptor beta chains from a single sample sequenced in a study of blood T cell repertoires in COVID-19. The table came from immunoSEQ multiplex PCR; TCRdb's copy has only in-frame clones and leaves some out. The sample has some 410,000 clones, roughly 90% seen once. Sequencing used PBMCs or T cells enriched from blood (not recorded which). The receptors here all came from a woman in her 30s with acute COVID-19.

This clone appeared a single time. CDR3 in amino acids: CASISQPQHF. CDR3 sequence (DNA): TGTGCCAGTATCTCTCAGCCCCAGCATTTT. The chain has TRBV25-1 and TRBJ1-5, with unresolved D. This CDR3 is 10 amino acids long. Germline values: CDR1 MGHDK, CDR2 SYGVNS. Trimming stripped 9 bases from V and 6 bases from J, with 6 bases between.

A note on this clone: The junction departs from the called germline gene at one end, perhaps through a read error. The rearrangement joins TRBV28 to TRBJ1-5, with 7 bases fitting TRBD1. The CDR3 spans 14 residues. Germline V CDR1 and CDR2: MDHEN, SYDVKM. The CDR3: CASSSGQVNQPQHF. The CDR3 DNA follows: TGTGCCAGCAGTTCAGGACAGGTCAATCAGCCTCAGCATTTT.